A single sample gave rise to the 19 T cell receptor beta chains below, sequenced in a study of beta chain features in type 1 diabetes. Of the isolated RNA, all was reverse transcribed, and so the sequenced material was expressed TCRB transcripts. Produced via immunoSEQ multiplex PCR; TCRdb's table is partial and in-frame only. The sample consists of some 410,000 clones, approximately 10% of them appearing once. Sequenced input: naive CD4+ T cells from blood. These receptors came from a woman under 30 in good health.

The chain links TRBV7-6 to TRBJ1-6; unclear D gene. There are 13 residues in the CDR3. Per germline, CDR1 SGHVS and CDR2 FNYEAQ. V dropped 3 bases and J dropped 10 bases, with 10 bases sitting between them. CDR3 amino acids: CASSFLDRSPLHF. The DNA for the CDR3 is TGTGCCAGCAGCTTTCTAGATAGGTCACCCCTCCACTTT. The complete variable domain, with remaining parts taken from reference TRBV7-6 and TRBJ1-6, reads GAGVSQSPRYKVTKRGQDVALRCDPISGHVSLYWYRQALGQGPEFLTYFNYEAQQDKSGLPNDRFSAERPEGSISTLTIQRTEQRDSAMYRCASSFLDRSPLHFGNGTRLTVT.

V gene TRBV10-3 combines with J gene TRBJ2-7; no reliable D call. V was trimmed by 4 bases and J by 0 bases, leaving 16 bases between them. CDR3 length: 16 amino acids. The germline V gene has CDR1 ENHRY and CDR2 SYGVKD. The DNA of the CDR3 is TGTGCCATCAGTGTTGCTAGGCGTCAAAGCTCCTACGAGCAGTACTTC. This translates into CAISVARRQSSYEQYF.

This clone was seen more than once but under ten times. The chain employs TRBV29-1 and TRBJ1-2, with D unclear. Germline assignment: CDR1 SQVTM and CDR2 ANQGSEA. The CDR3 is 11 amino acids. V shed 7 bases and J shed 6 bases, with 12 bases lying between them. CDR3: CSGRVVDGYTF. CDR3 coding DNA: TGCAGCGGTCGTGTGGTGGATGGCTACACCTTC.

There are a few counts of this clone. V is TRBV2 and J is TRBJ2-7, with unresolved D. The CDR3 has 11 amino acids. Trimming shortened V by 5 bases and J by 5 bases, and 7 bases separated the two germline ends. Germline V gene sequence: CDR1 SNHLY, CDR2 FYNNEI. The CDR3, as DNA: TGTGCCAGCAGTTACTACCACGAGCAGTACTTC. Translating gives CASSYYHEQYF.

J is TRBJ2-7 and V is TRBV2; 7 bases match TRBD1. Germline CDR1 reads SNHLY; CDR2 reads FYNNEI. V was pared by 5 bases and J by 8 bases, with 6 bases of the junction left unmatched. The CDR3 loop spans 12 amino acids. CDR3 sequence (DNA): TGTGCCAGCAGTATGACAGGGAACCAGCAGTACGTC. Encoded protein: CASSMTGNQQYV.

The table lists this clone with a few counts. The V and J genes are TRBV28 and TRBJ1-4; D unresolved. V lost 7 bases to trimming and J lost 7 bases, with 10 bases between them. The CDR3 runs 12 residues. Germline V gene data show CDR1 as MDHEN and CDR2 as SYDVKM. The CDR3 loop reads CASTSLLEKLFF. CDR3 in DNA: TGTGCCAGCACTAGCCTCCTTGAAAAACTGTTTTTT.

This clone was seen only a few times. This chain joins TRBV6-5 and TRBJ1-1, with D unresolved. The V end lost 0 bases, the J end lost 7 bases, and 15 bases lay between the germline ends. The germline gives CDR1 MNHEY, CDR2 SVGAGI. This CDR3 region has 15 residues. The CDR3 protein is CASSYSNEGYLEAFF. The DNA for the CDR3 is TGTGCCAGCAGTTACTCGAATGAAGGGTACCTTGAAGCTTTCTTT.

This clone was seen a handful of times. This rearrangement joins TRBV2 to TRBJ2-1, with D maybe TRBD2 (5 bases). Between the trimmed V and J ends, which lost 4 bases and 5 bases, there was a span of 9 bases. Germline lookup yields CDR1 SNHLY and CDR2 FYNNEI. The CDR3 has 13 residues. The CDR3 loop reads CASSVDSNNEQFF. DNA of the CDR3: TGTGCCAGCAGTGTGGACTCTAACAATGAGCAGTTCTTC.

This clone has only a few counts. This chain links TRBV7-2 with TRBJ2-3; D not resolved. V lost 5 bases and J lost 2, with 5 bases in between. CDR3 length: 12 residues. In germline, CDR1 is SGHTA, CDR2 FQGNSA. The CDR3 region is CASSTFTDTQYF. The CDR3 DNA reads as TGTGCCAGCAGCACATTCACAGATACGCAGTATTTT.

V is TRBV7-8 and J is TRBJ2-1; 13 nucleotides line up with TRBD2. The V gene's germline CDR1 is SGHVS and CDR2 FQNEAQ. Unmatched junction bases numbered 5, after V lost 3 bases and J lost 0 bases. The length of the CDR3 is 18 residues. The CDR3 DNA sequence: TGTGCCAGCAGCTTCGCGACTAGCGGGAGGCGCTCCTACAATGAGCAGTTCTTC. Translation gives CASSFATSGRRSYNEQFF.

This clone has more than one count but fewer than ten. The CDR3 reads CASSRQGTLNSPLHF. The CDR3, as DNA: TGTGCCAGCAGCAGACAGGGGACCCTCAATTCACCCCTCCACTTT. The chain has TRBV7-2 and TRBJ1-6, with 8 bases aligning to TRBD1. Germline CDR1 reads SGHTA; CDR2 reads FQGNSA. The trim removed 5 bases at V and 7 bases at J, leaving 7 bases unmatched. CDR3 length equals 15 residues.

The gene calls are TRBV30 and TRBJ1-2; D is unclear. Germline V lookup: CDR1 GTSNPN, CDR2 SVGIG (reference sequence). V lost 3 bases to trimming and J lost 5 bases, with 10 bases between them. The CDR3 extends over 12 amino acids. The CDR3 DNA reads TGTGCCTGGAGGGAGGACGGGTATGGCTACACCTTC. This gives the protein CAWREDGYGYTF.

The chain carries TRBV7-2 and TRBJ2-5; no clear D gene. Germline V gene sequence: CDR1 SGHTA, CDR2 FQGNSA. The CDR3 length is 14 residues. Deletions cut 1 base from V and 3 bases from J, with 9 bases between. CDR3 sequence reads: CASSLVFREETQYF. The CDR3 region has the DNA TGTGCCAGCAGCTTAGTATTTAGAGAAGAGACCCAGTACTTC.

V and J are TRBV4-1 and TRBJ1-2; perhaps TRBD1 as D (6 bases). Per the germline V gene, CDR1 is MGHRA and CDR2 is YSYEKL. V was trimmed by 2 bases and J by 4 bases, leaving 11 bases between them. This CDR3 has 14 amino acids. The CDR3 region is CASSQQTGPYGYTF. The CDR3, as DNA: TGCGCCAGCAGCCAACAGACAGGCCCCTATGGCTACACCTTC.

This clone turned up a few times. J is TRBJ2-7 and V is TRBV29-1, with a weak D call TRBD1 (6 bases). This CDR3 region has 12 residues. V lost 3 bases, J lost 5 bases, and 11 bases lay in between. The V gene's germline CDR1 is SQVTM and CDR2 ANQGSEA. CDR3 coding DNA: TGCAGCGTTGACTGGGCAGGGGACGAGCAGTACTTC. Its protein product is CSVDWAGDEQYF.

This clone was recorded a few times. The rearrangement links TRBV1 to TRBJ1-4. TRBV1 represents a pseudogene. The CDR3 runs to 14 residues. The CDR3 here is CTSRGVTSSEKLFF. The DNA of the CDR3 is TGCACCAGTAGGGGGGTGACGTCTAGTGAAAAACTGTTTTTT.

The table lists this clone with a few counts. The V and J genes are TRBV7-3 and TRBJ2-3, with D unclear. Germline CDR1 and CDR2: SGHTA and FQGTGA. The V end lost 0 bases, the J end lost 1 base, and 8 bases lay between the germline ends. The CDR3 is 15 amino acids. In nucleotides, the CDR3 is TGTGCCAGCAGCTTAACGATGACTGGCACAGATACGCAGTATTTT. Its protein is CASSLTMTGTDTQYF.

This clone appeared a few times. The rearrangement joins TRBV5-1 to TRBJ2-5; the D gene is possibly TRBD1 (6 bases). Germline V gene sequence: CDR1 SGHRS, CDR2 YFSETQ. The CDR3 sequence is 17 residues long. The V end was cut by 4 bases, the J end by 6 bases, with 25 bases between. CDR3 bases: TGCGCCAGCAGCCTCCGGGTACGGGACACCAACATTCAGACCCAGTACTTC. This codes for CASSLRVRDTNIQTQYF.

This clone occurred a few times. The chain has TRBV20-1 and TRBJ2-3; no reliable D call. CDR3 length: 11 residues. Germline CDR1 DFQATT, CDR2 SNEGSKA (reference sequence). Trimming took off 3 bases at V and 12 bases at J, with 13 bases between the two ends. CDR3 nucleotide sequence: TGCAGTGCTAGTGACCTCCGGGCTCAGTATTTT. Protein product: CSASDLRAQYF.